The 32 T cell receptor beta chains presented below share a single source sample, sequenced in a study of regulatory T cells in long-lasting Graves disease. Documented time point: newly diagnosed GD, antithyroid drugs for less than 3 months. Making the TCR library involved RNA that had been extracted from PBMCs. Arm-PCR of CDR3 regions and iRepertoire HTBI primers were the basis on which TCR beta libraries were built. TCRdb re-called the multiplex PCR reads through MiXCR, storing one row per CDR3 protein. The table has 400,000 to 500,000 distinct CDR3 sequences, 15% seen once. These data also featured in a second study, about T cells in Graves' hyperthyroidism and ophthalmopathy.

The starting material was peripheral blood mononuclear cells (PBMCs), obtained at new diagnosis, from a patient treated with antithyroid drugs. All receptors derive from a woman aged 30 to 39 with Graves disease.

In its sample, this clonotype was seen many times. This chain links TRBV24-1 with TRBJ2-1; tentative D call: TRBD1 (5 bases). Germline V lookup: CDR1 KGHDR, CDR2 SFDVKD. The V gene lost 1 base and the J gene lost 9 bases, with 12 bases spanning the gap. The CDR3 totals 14 residues. The CDR3: CATSDLPGMGEQFF. CDR3 nucleotides: TGTGCCACCAGTGATTTACCAGGGATGGGTGAGCAGTTCTTC.

This chain connects TRBV20-1 to TRBJ1-4, with D perhaps matching TRBD1 (6 bases). Germline CDR1 and CDR2: DFQATT and SNEGSKA (reference sequence). V gave up 6 bases and J gave up 7 bases, with 15 bases separating them. The CDR3 length is 13 residues. The CDR3 region has the DNA TGCAGTGCCTCACAGGGAGGGAGTGAAAAACTGTTTTTT. Translation: CSASQGGSEKLFF.

This clonotype has a count of ten or more. The chain carries TRBV11-2 and TRBJ1-2; possible D gene TRBD1, 5 bases. CDR3 length: 15 amino acids. Germline V gene sequence: CDR1 SGHAT, CDR2 FQNNGV. Trimming removed 0 bases at V and 4 bases at J, with 12 bases between. This CDR3 is CASSLDPRGVYGYTF. The CDR3 DNA sequence: TGTGCCAGCAGCTTAGACCCTCGGGGGGTCTATGGCTACACCTTC.

This clonotype was picked up many times. This sequence joins TRBV24-1 and TRBJ2-5; TRBD1 might be the D (6 bases). CDR3 size: 15 residues. Germline values: CDR1 KGHDR, CDR2 SFDVKD. Between the trimmed V and J ends, which lost 4 bases and 5 bases, there was a span of 16 bases. CDR3: CATSETSTGGETQYF. The CDR3 nucleotides read TGTGCCACCAGTGAGACCTCGACAGGCGGGGAGACCCAGTACTTC.

This clonotype was counted only a few times. A much more abundant neighbour one base away suggests this may be a read error. The chain carries TRBV7-8 and TRBJ2-1; D is ambiguous. The V end was cut by 4 bases, the J end by 5 bases, with 18 bases between. Germline V gene sequence: CDR1 SGHVS, CDR2 FQNEAQ. CDR3 length: 16 residues. DNA for the CDR3: TGTGCCAGCAGCTCCCGAGTCCGACCGGGCGACAATGAGCAGTTCTTC. This gives the protein CASSSRVRPGDNEQFF.

In this sample, this clonotype turned up many times. The V gene is TRBV5-1, the J gene TRBJ2-7; D perhaps matches TRBD1 (6 bases). The CDR3 loop spans 14 amino acids. V was pared by 4 bases and J by 3 bases, with 14 bases between. Germline lookup yields CDR1 SGHRS and CDR2 YFSETQ. CDR3 region: CASSGTGHLYEQYF. The CDR3 DNA follows: TGCGCCAGCAGCGGAACGGGACATCTCTACGAGCAGTACTTC. The full variable domain, with the rest looked up from reference TRBV5-1 and TRBJ2-7, is KAGVTQTPRYLIKTRGQQVTLSCSPISGHRSVSWYQQTPGQGLQFLFEYFSETQRNKGNFPGRFSGRQFSNSRSEMNVSTLELGDSALYLCASSGTGHLYEQYFGPGTRLTVT.

There are a few counts of this clonotype. The V and J genes are TRBV20-1 and TRBJ1-2, with D uncertain. V shed 0 bases and J shed 6 bases, with 14 bases lying between them. Germline values: CDR1 DFQATT, CDR2 SNEGSKA (reference sequence). This CDR3 region has 14 residues. The CDR3 bases are TGCAGTGCTAGAGATCTAGCCAGTCTCAATGGCTACACCTTC. It specifies CSARDLASLNGYTF.

About this clonotype: It may be a read error: a sequence one base away is much more abundant. This chain links TRBV24-1 with TRBJ1-5; perhaps TRBD1 as D (5 bases). This CDR3 region has 14 residues. Per germline, CDR1 KGHDR and CDR2 SFDVKD. Trimming removed 4 bases from V and 1 base from J, with 7 bases in between. CDR3 DNA sequence: TGTGCCACCAGTGAATGGGACAGCAATCAGCCCCAGCATTTT. It yields the protein CATSEWDSNQPQHF.

The sample holds many counts of this clonotype. The chain uses TRBV3-1 and TRBJ2-7; D perhaps matches TRBD1 (7 bases). Germline V lookup: CDR1 LGHDT, CDR2 YNNKEL (reference sequence). The CDR3 sequence is 17 residues long. V dropped 0 bases and J dropped 1 base, with 16 bases sitting between them. The CDR3 DNA is TGTGCCAGCAGCCAAGATCGCAGGGGGGCCCGGTCCTACGAGCAGTACTTC. Residues: CASSQDRRGARSYEQYF.

This clonotype has just a few counts. This CDR3 reads CASGSGQTAGGDEQYF. The DNA for the CDR3 is TGTGCCAGCGGTTCGGGACAAACAGCGGGAGGGGACGAGCAGTACTTC. The chain recombines TRBV12-3 or TRBV12-4 with TRBJ2-7; 10 nucleotides align to TRBD2. The CDR3 is made up of 16 amino acids. V shed 8 bases and J 5 bases; nucleotides not matched to a gene: 15.

This clonotype came up many times. The rearrangement uses TRBV30 and TRBJ2-3; TRBD2 aligns across 9 bases. The CDR3 sequence is 14 residues long. Per the germline V gene, CDR1 is GTSNPN and CDR2 is SVGIG (reference sequence). Trimming took 7 bases from V and 2 from J; bases not matched to a gene: 7. The chain's CDR3 is CAFSIAGATDTQYF. The CDR3 DNA reads TGTGCCTTCTCGATAGCGGGGGCCACAGATACGCAGTATTTT.

This clonotype appeared many times. This chain connects TRBV2 to TRBJ2-3; no reliable D call. Deletions cut 2 bases from V and 5 bases from J, with 8 bases between. The CDR3 runs 13 residues. Germline CDR1 reads SNHLY; CDR2 reads FYNNEI. The CDR3 DNA is TGTGCCAGCAGTGAAATGGCTGGAGATACGCAGTATTTT. Protein sequence: CASSEMAGDTQYF.

Many counts were recorded for this clonotype. V usage is TRBV5-1 and J usage is TRBJ1-2, with D perhaps TRBD1 (5 bases). CDR1 and CDR2 from the germline V gene are SGHRS and YFSETQ. Trimming took 6 bases from V and 1 from J, leaving 19 bases between them. This CDR3 spans 16 amino acids. The DNA of the CDR3 is TGCGCCAGCACATCGGCAGGGCCCAACAATAACTATGGCTACACCTTC. Translation gives CASTSAGPNNNYGYTF.

This clonotype has a count of ten or more. This chain links TRBV20-1 with TRBJ2-3; D remains ambiguous. The CDR3 runs 13 residues. V lost 7 bases to trimming and J lost 8 bases, with 19 bases between them. CDR1 is DFQATT, CDR2 SNEGSKA, per germline (reference sequence). Here the CDR3 DNA reads TGCAGTGTCTCCCCGGGCGACTTTGGTACGCAGTATTTT. Its protein is CSVSPGDFGTQYF.

This rearrangement joins TRBV29-1 to TRBJ2-7; TRBD1 aligns across 7 bases. Per the germline V gene, CDR1 is SQVTM and CDR2 is ANQGSEA. J lost 6 bases, V lost 5 bases, and 10 bases had no gene match. CDR3 length equals 13 residues. The DNA of the CDR3 is TGCAGCGTTTCAGGGGGACGGGTCTTCGAGCAGTACTTC. As protein: CSVSGGRVFEQYF.

This clonotype was observed a few times. V and J are TRBV5-1 and TRBJ2-2; 9 nucleotides line up with TRBD1. The V gene's germline CDR1 is SGHRS and CDR2 YFSETQ. The junction had 13 bases not matched to a gene; V was cut back by 3 bases and J by 4 bases. CDR3 length: 18 amino acids. CDR3 bases: TGCGCCAGCAGCTGGCCGCCCGGGACAGGGTTAAGCACCGGGGAGCTGTTTTTT. This sequence encodes CASSWPPGTGLSTGELFF.

As to this clonotype: With only one base between it and a far larger clone, this is likely a read error. This chain uses TRBV5-6 with TRBJ2-7; possible D gene TRBD1, 6 bases. CDR1 and CDR2 (germline): SGHDT, YYEEEE. This CDR3 is built from 13 residues. Trimming stripped 4 bases from V and 0 bases from J, with 8 bases between. Here the CDR3 DNA reads TGTGCCAGCAGCATGGACAGCTCCTACGAGCAGTACTTC. Amino acids: CASSMDSSYEQYF. Complete variable domain (other parts from reference TRBV5-6 and TRBJ2-7): DAGVTQSPTHLIKTRGQQVTLRCSPKSGHDTVSWYQQALGQGPQFIFQYYEEEERQRGNFPDRFSGHQFPNYSSELNVNALLLGDSALYLCASSMDSSYEQYFGPGTRLTVT.

This clonotype was seen at least ten times. This chain joins TRBV11-3 and TRBJ2-1; TRBD2 agrees at 13 bases. Trimming removed 4 bases from V and 6 bases from J; junction bases left unmatched: 3. CDR1 is SGHNT, CDR2 YENEEA, per germline. CDR3 size: 15 residues. CDR3 residues: CASSWRLAGGNEQFF. CDR3 nucleotide sequence: TGTGCCAGCAGCTGGAGACTAGCGGGAGGCAATGAGCAGTTCTTC.

In its sample, this clonotype was seen many times. This rearrangement joins TRBV12-3 or TRBV12-4 to TRBJ2-7; D remains ambiguous. With 6 bases removed from V and 1 base from J, the gap between germline ends came to 10 bases. The CDR3 length is 13 residues. CDR3 protein: CASSLSRSYEQYF. CDR3 in DNA: TGTGCCAGCAGCCTAAGTAGGTCCTACGAGCAGTACTTC.

This clonotype was seen ten or more times. J is TRBJ1-1 and V is TRBV7-9; TRBD1 matches at 8 bases. CDR3 length: 14 amino acids. Germline V gene sequence: CDR1 SEHNR, CDR2 FQNEAQ (reference sequence). J gave up 7 bases and V 3 bases, and 7 bases lay outside the gene matches. In DNA, the CDR3 is TGTGCCAGCAGCTTCCAGGGGGCCCTCGGTGAAGCTTTCTTT. Residues: CASSFQGALGEAFF.

The genes are TRBV7-9 and TRBJ2-6, with 7 bases fitting TRBD2. Germline-derived CDR1 and CDR2 are SEHNR and FQNEAQ (reference sequence). After removal of 6 bases from V and 2 bases from J, the junction contained 7 bases not matched to a gene. The CDR3 runs 16 residues. The CDR3, as DNA: TGTGCCAGCAGACGTCTCGGGGGGACTGGGGCCAACGTCCTGACTTTC. Its protein is CASRRLGGTGANVLTF.

The rearrangement uses TRBV27 and TRBJ1-6; D not certain. Germline V gene data show CDR1 as MNHEY and CDR2 as SMNVEV (reference sequence). Deletions cut 7 bases from V and 1 base from J, with 8 bases between. The CDR3 length is 14 residues. The CDR3 region is CASKPVSYNSPLHF. The CDR3 DNA is TGTGCCAGCAAGCCGGTGTCCTATAATTCACCCCTCCACTTT.

V is TRBV28 and J is TRBJ1-4; D is uncertain. Between the trimmed V and J ends, which lost 4 bases and 4 bases, there was a span of 19 bases. The CDR3 totals 17 residues. Germline assignment: CDR1 MDHEN and CDR2 SYDVKM. The DNA of the CDR3 is TGTGCCAGCAGTTCCATCCGATGGGAAGCGGGTAATGAAAAACTGTTTTTT. Translated: CASSSIRWEAGNEKLFF.

This clonotype turned up a few times. An end of the junction differs from the germline gene, which may be a read error. The chain carries TRBV24-1 and TRBJ2-3; 8 bases align to TRBD1. CDR3 length equals 15 residues. In germline, CDR1 is KGHDR, CDR2 SFDVKD. The CDR3 is CATCETGARGFTQYF. The CDR3 DNA sequence: TGTGCCACCTGTGAGACAGGGGCCCGAGGATTCACGCAGTATTTT.

This clonotype was detected ten times or more. The V call is TRBV7-3, the J call TRBJ2-1; D not certain. The CDR3 spans 15 residues. V was shortened by 5 bases and J by 4 bases, with 15 bases between the two germline ends. CDR1 is SGHTA, CDR2 FQGTGA, per germline. As DNA, the CDR3 is TGTGCCAGCAGCGAGGTACTATCCCTATACAATGAGCAGTTCTTC. Protein product: CASSEVLSLYNEQFF.

The chain recombines TRBV18 with TRBJ1-1, with 7 positions matching TRBD1. Germline V gene lookup returns CDR1 KGHSH and CDR2 LQKENI. The CDR3 loop spans 15 amino acids. V was clipped by 6 bases and J by 1 base; unmatched bases: 8. The CDR3 region has the DNA TGTGCCAGCTCGCCGCCGGACAGGCCGAACACTGAAGCTTTCTTT. It specifies CASSPPDRPNTEAFF.

The V call is TRBV7-6, the J call TRBJ1-1; no firm D call. CDR3 length equals 12 residues. Trimming took off 4 bases at V and 3 bases at J, with 6 bases between the two ends. Germline CDR1 is SGHVS and CDR2 is FNYEAQ. The CDR3 DNA sequence: TGTGCCAGCAGCTCCCACTACACTGAAGCTTTCTTT. This gives the protein CASSSHYTEAFF.

This clonotype was counted ten times or more. The J gene is TRBJ2-7, the V gene TRBV3-1; tentative D call: TRBD1 (5 bases). The ends were cut back, 0 bases at V and 2 bases at J, with 17 bases in the middle. This CDR3 contains 17 residues. Germline V CDR1 and CDR2: LGHDT, YNNKEL (reference sequence). The CDR3: CASSQDLWGGMPYEQYF. The CDR3 DNA reads as TGTGCCAGCAGCCAAGATCTTTGGGGCGGAATGCCCTACGAGCAGTACTTC.

In its sample, this clonotype was seen a few times. Here the CDR3 DNA reads TGTGCCAGCAGCCACAGGGGATGGGAGACCCAGTACTTC. It yields the protein CASSHRGWETQYF. This chain connects TRBV12-3 or TRBV12-4 to TRBJ2-3; TRBD1 aligns across 7 bases. The J call could be wrong; TRBJ2-5 is a better fit for the DNA end. The CDR3 runs to 13 residues.

This clonotype showed up many times. The chain carries TRBV7-8 and TRBJ2-7; 9 nucleotides align to TRBD1. Germline-derived CDR1 and CDR2 are SGHVS and FQNEAQ. With V trimmed by 5 bases and J by 4 bases, 6 bases remained unmatched. This CDR3 contains 14 residues. DNA of the CDR3: TGTGCCAGCAGCGTACAGGGGGCTTCGTACGAGCAGTACTTC. This gives the protein CASSVQGASYEQYF.

This clonotype has a count of ten or more. The V call is TRBV2, the J call TRBJ2-1, with 8 bases fitting TRBD1. CDR1 and CDR2 (germline): SNHLY, FYNNEI. The CDR3 runs to 15 residues. J gave up 4 bases and V 4 bases, and 6 bases lay outside the gene matches. CDR3 region: CASSAARGLYNEQFF. The CDR3 nucleotides are TGTGCCAGCAGTGCCGCCAGGGGGCTGTACAATGAGCAGTTCTTC.

The chain employs TRBV28 and TRBJ2-1, with D perhaps matching TRBD2 (6 bases). Trimming left V 7 bases short and J 6 bases short, with 16 bases between. There are 14 residues in the CDR3. CDR1 and CDR2 from the germline V gene are MDHEN and SYDVKM. The CDR3 DNA reads as TGTGCCAGCACCCTAGGCGGGGCTCGCAATGAGCAGTTCTTC. Its protein is CASTLGGARNEQFF. Drawing the rest from reference TRBV28 and TRBJ2-1, the complete variable domain is DVKVTQSSRYLVKRTGEKVFLECVQDMDHENMFWYRQDPGLGLRLIYFSYDVKMKEKGDIPEGYSVSREKKERFSLILESASTNQTSMYLCASTLGGARNEQFFGPGTRLTVL.